This TCR beta chain was captured by sequencing in a study of a mutant IDH1 vaccine in newly diagnosed glioma. Details on this clone: No antigen is known for it.

The V end lost 7 bases, the J end lost 2 bases, and 15 bases lay between the germline ends. Looked up from germline, CDR1 is MNHEY and CDR2 is SMNVEV (reference sequence). The CDR3 is 14 amino acids. Time point described: week 23, last vaccination. Each dose of the vaccine consisted of 300 ug of mutant IDH1 20-mer peptide, with topical imiquimod. The data were produced by immunoSEQ multiplex PCR, yet TCRdb's version contains in-frame clones alone and is incomplete. The sample yields about 72,000 clones, about 87% seen once. The TCR comes from a man aged 18 to 35 with glioma. The V call is TRBV27, the J call TRBJ2-7; perhaps TRBD2 as D (5 bases). The starting material was PBMCs, obtained from a glioma patient whose treatment included an IDH1 peptide vaccine. The CDR3 sequence: CASKREILAYEQYF. In DNA, the CDR3 is TGTGCCAGCAAGAGGGAGATATTGGCCTACGAGCAGTACTTC.